This passage covers 4 T cell receptor beta chains from one sample sequenced in a study of OX40 agonist ivuxolimab in advanced cancers. The protocol was immunoSEQ multiplex PCR, while the TCRdb copy is restricted to in-frame clones and leaves out a portion. Here the sample spans around 100,000 clones, approximately 89% being singletons. The sample here was CD4+ or CD8+ T cells sorted from blood, taken in a trial of the OX40 agonist ivuxolimab. The receptors come from an adult with an advanced solid tumor such as melanoma, head and neck, liver or kidney cancer.

The rearrangement uses TRBV5-4 and TRBJ2-3; 8 nucleotides align to TRBD2. The germline V gene has CDR1 SGHNT and CDR2 YYREEE (reference sequence). The CDR3 has 16 amino acids. The junction had 5 bases not matched to a gene; V was cut back by 2 bases and J by 0 bases. This chain's CDR3 is CASSLSGRRSTDTQYF. DNA for the CDR3: TGTGCCAGCAGCTTAAGCGGGAGAAGGAGCACAGATACGCAGTATTTT.

The chain couples TRBV15 to TRBJ1-3; no reliable D call. Trimming left V 0 bases short and J 0 bases short, with 18 bases between. Germline V gene lookup returns CDR1 LNHNV and CDR2 YYDKDF (reference sequence). The CDR3 runs to 19 residues. The CDR3, as DNA: TGTGCCACCAGCAGAGATCCGAGAACAGTCAGTATCTCTGGAAACACCATATATTTT. Translation: CATSRDPRTVSISGNTIYF.

The chain combines TRBV30 with TRBJ2-7; no definite D call. This CDR3 region has 12 residues. Germline V gives CDR1 GTSNPN, CDR2 SVGIG (reference sequence). Trimming took off 5 bases at V and 4 bases at J, with 12 bases between the two ends. The CDR3 loop is CAWGRDNYEQYF. The CDR3 region has the DNA TGTGCCTGGGGCAGAGACAATTACGAGCAGTACTTC.

In DNA, the CDR3 is TGTGCCAGCAGCCTGGACAGGGGGTCAGATACGCAGTATTTT. Residues: CASSLDRGSDTQYF. The chain links TRBV6-1 to TRBJ2-3; 10 nucleotides agree with TRBD1. CDR1 is MNHNS, CDR2 SASEGT, per germline. Unmatched junction bases numbered 4, after V lost 6 bases and J lost 4 bases. CDR3 size: 14 residues.